A selection of T cell receptor beta chains follows, all from one sample in a study of cytomegalovirus exposure and HLA in healthy donors. Clones were sequenced by immunoSEQ multiplex PCR, and TCRdb holds only the in-frame ones, with some missing. The sample has 59,000 or so clones; 70% to 75% are singletons. Sequencing was done on a sample of PBMCs. Receptors were obtained from a man aged 25-45 years in good health and CMV-seropositive. Both conserved end residues are part of each CDR3. A D gene is named only where the DNA matches it firmly. Some rows have no size entry. The others give once, few or many, or a class for an expanded clone.

CDR3: CASSLRTVLDTQYF
DNA: TGTGCCAGCAGCCTTCGGACAGTTCTAGATACGCAGTATTTT
V: TRBV9
size: -
J: TRBJ2-3
D: -

CDR3: CASSGGAGDTQYF
DNA: TGCGCCAGCAGCGGGGGGGCCGGGGATACGCAGTATTTT
V: TRBV5-1
size: -
J: TRBJ2-3
D: -

CDR3: CASSQTGQANSPLHF
DNA: TGCGCCAGCAGCCAAACGGGACAGGCGAATTCACCCCTCCACTTT
V: TRBV4-3
size: -
J: TRBJ1-6
D: TRBD1

CDR3: CAATFGGQGEFYGYTF
DNA: TGTGCCGCAACATTTGGTGGACAGGGTGAATTCTATGGCTACACCTTC
V: TRBV28
size: -
J: TRBJ1-2
D: TRBD1

CDR3: CASNPQGIGSEQYF
DNA: TGTGCCAGTAACCCACAGGGGATAGGATCCGAGCAGTACTTC
V: TRBV7-8
size: -
J: TRBJ2-7
D: TRBD1

CDR3: CASSEFRGTNEKLFF
DNA: TGTGCCAGCAGTGAATTTAGGGGGACTAATGAAAAACTGTTTTTT
V: TRBV2
size: -
J: TRBJ1-4
D: -

CDR3: CASSPDRVAKNIQYF
DNA: TGTGCCAGCAGCCCCGACAGGGTAGCCAAAAACATTCAGTACTTC
V: TRBV7-2
size: -
J: TRBJ2-4
D: TRBD1

CDR3: CSVERGNTIYF
DNA: TGCAGCGTTGAACGGGGAAACACCATATATTTT
V: TRBV29-1
size: few
J: TRBJ1-3
D: -

CDR3: CASRPLGGTNEKLFF
DNA: TGTGCCAGCAGACCACTAGGGGGTACTAATGAAAAACTGTTTTTT
V: TRBV11-2
size: -
J: TRBJ1-4
D: -

CDR3: CASIFDRGNQPQHF
DNA: TGTGCCAGCATCTTCGACAGGGGCAATCAGCCCCAGCATTTT
V: TRBV9
size: -
J: TRBJ1-5
D: TRBD1

CDR3: CSAVRGATNTGELFF
DNA: TGCAGCGCCGTCAGGGGGGCAACGAACACCGGGGAGCTGTTTTTT
V: TRBV29-1
size: -
J: TRBJ2-2
D: -

CDR3: CASSSLTGAINSPLHF
DNA: TGTGCCAGCAGTTCATTGACAGGGGCGATAAATTCACCCCTCCACTTT
V: TRBV27
size: -
J: TRBJ1-6
D: TRBD1

CDR3: CSAKQGETQYF
DNA: TGCAGTGCTAAACAGGGAGAGACCCAGTACTTC
V: TRBV20-1
size: -
J: TRBJ2-5
D: -

CDR3: CASRETGDNNSPLHF
DNA: TGTGCCAGTAGGGAGACAGGGGATAATAATTCACCCCTCCACTTT
V: TRBV19
size: -
J: TRBJ1-6
D: TRBD1

CDR3: CASSFAGDHSGANVLTF
DNA: TGTGCCAGCAGTTTTGCGGGGGACCACTCTGGGGCCAACGTCCTGACTTTC
V: TRBV27
size: -
J: TRBJ2-6
D: TRBD2

CDR3: CASSRTGRTDEQFF
DNA: TGTGCCAGCAGCCGGACAGGGCGCACGGATGAGCAGTTCTTC
V: TRBV7-2
size: -
J: TRBJ2-1
D: TRBD1

CDR3: CASSLGLSTTYNEQFF
DNA: TGTGCCAGCAGCCTAGGACTCTCCACTACCTACAATGAGCAGTTCTTC
V: TRBV5-5
size: -
J: TRBJ2-1
D: -

CDR3: CASSPRTGARNTEAFF
DNA: TGTGCCAGTAGTCCCCGGACAGGGGCCAGGAACACTGAAGCTTTCTTT
V: TRBV19
size: -
J: TRBJ1-1
D: TRBD1

CDR3: CASSTHDRPTTGEQYF
DNA: TGTGCCAGTAGTACCCATGACAGGCCGACGACGGGCGAGCAGTACTTC
V: TRBV19
size: -
J: TRBJ2-7
D: -

CDR3: CASSENRGLASNQPQHF
DNA: TGTGCCAGCAGTGAAAACAGGGGGCTTGCGAGCAATCAGCCCCAGCATTTT
V: TRBV6-1
size: -
J: TRBJ1-5
D: TRBD1

CDR3: CASRRRGLTTDTQYF
DNA: TGTGCCAGTCGACGAAGAGGGCTGACCACAGATACGCAGTATTTT
V: TRBV19
size: -
J: TRBJ2-3
D: -

CDR3: CASLAARGRTEAFF
DNA: TGTGCCAGCCTTGCCGCCAGGGGGCGGACTGAAGCTTTCTTT
V: TRBV28
size: -
J: TRBJ1-1
D: TRBD1

CDR3: CASRERGGYNEQFF
DNA: TGTGCCAGTAGAGAGCGGGGGGGTTACAATGAGCAGTTCTTC
V: TRBV19
size: -
J: TRBJ2-1
D: TRBD2

CDR3: CGPRGAIYNEQFF
DNA: TGTGGACCCCGGGGGGCCATTTACAATGAGCAGTTCTTC
V: TRBV5-4
size: once
J: TRBJ2-1
D: -

CDR3: CASSPLGGRKTQYF
DNA: TGTGCCAGCAGTCCCCTTGGGGGGAGGAAGACCCAGTACTTC
V: TRBV28
size: few
J: TRBJ2-5
D: -

CDR3: CASSLGQGLSYGYTF
DNA: TGTGCCAGCAGCCTGGGACAGGGGCTTTCCTATGGCTACACCTTC
V: TRBV13
size: few
J: TRBJ1-2
D: TRBD1

CDR3: CASSLAPEATEAFF
DNA: TGTGCCAGCAGCTTGGCCCCGGAGGCCACTGAAGCTTTCTTT
V: TRBV5-4
size: -
J: TRBJ1-1
D: -

CDR3: CASSPEGVGDTQYF
DNA: TGTGCCAGCAGCCCCGAGGGGGTGGGGGATACGCAGTATTTT
V: TRBV13
size: once
J: TRBJ2-3
D: -

CDR3: CSVLEVSGNTIYF
DNA: TGCAGCGTTCTGGAGGTATCCGGAAACACCATATATTTT
V: TRBV29-1
size: -
J: TRBJ1-3
D: -

CDR3: CATRRGLRESGYTF
DNA: TGTGCCACCCGTCGGGGGTTGAGGGAATCGGGCTACACCTTC
V: TRBV15
size: -
J: TRBJ1-2
D: -

CDR3: CASSFREANQPQHF
DNA: TGTGCCAGCAGCTTTCGGGAGGCCAATCAGCCCCAGCATTTT
V: TRBV7-2
size: -
J: TRBJ1-5
D: -

CDR3: CAISEEPGQVNTEAFF
DNA: TGTGCCATCAGTGAGGAGCCGGGACAAGTGAACACTGAAGCTTTCTTT
V: TRBV10-3
size: -
J: TRBJ1-1
D: -

CDR3: CASSSDDISYEQYF
DNA: TGTGCCAGCAGCTCCGATGACATCAGCTACGAGCAGTACTTC
V: TRBV7-8
size: -
J: TRBJ2-7
D: -